The rows below give T cell receptor beta chains drawn from one sample of a study of glioma-infiltrating T cells. TCRdb analysed the multiplex PCR reads with MiXCR anew, one entry per CDR3 protein. This table has under 130,000 distinct CDR3 sequences, under 30% appearing once. The sample taken for sequencing was glioma tissue, nonneoplastic brain tissue, or PBMCs (not recorded which). These receptors came from a human donor with low-grade glioma or glioblastoma, undergoing nonglioma brain surgery, or in good health (not recorded which). CDR3s include the opening cysteine and the closing phenylalanine or tryptophan. The D gene is left open where the match is weak. Only part of the rows carry a size: once, few, many, or a class if the clone is expanded.

V	size	D	J	CDR3	DNA
TRBV15	many	TRBD1	TRBJ1-2	CATSRGQGAYSDGYTF	TGTGCCACCAGCAGAGGACAGGGGGCATATAGTGATGGCTACACCTTC
TRBV6-2/TRBV6-3	many	TRBD2	TRBJ2-5	CASSYTPSGGKETQYF	TGTGCCAGCAGTTACACGCCAAGCGGGGGAAAAGAGACCCAGTACTTC
TRBV7-2	few	TRBD1	TRBJ2-1	CASQPKGTGYNEQFF	TGTGCCAGCCAGCCTAAGGGGACAGGATACAATGAGCAGTTCTTC
TRBV3-1	once	TRBD2	TRBJ2-5	CASSYGNGGELKTQYF	TGTGCCAGCAGCTACGGGAACGGGGGGGAATTAAAGACCCAGTACTTC
TRBV2	many	-	TRBJ1-5	CASSEDLSYQPQHF	TGTGCCAGCAGCGAGGACCTCTCCTATCAGCCCCAGCATTTT
TRBV6-1	many	-	TRBJ2-1	CASTPGQLPPNEQFF	TGTGCCAGCACCCCGGGCCAGCTACCGCCCAATGAGCAGTTCTTC
TRBV11-3	many	-	TRBJ2-1	CASSLSTWTEGINEQFF	TGTGCCAGCAGCTTATCGACGTGGACAGAGGGAATCAATGAGCAGTTCTTC
TRBV7-2	many	-	TRBJ2-3	CASGITDTQYF	TGTGCCAGCGGGATTACAGATACGCAGTATTTT
TRBV25-1	many	TRBD1	TRBJ1-1	CASDVQGAASEAFF	TGTGCCAGTGACGTCCAGGGGGCGGCCTCTGAAGCTTTCTTT
TRBV4-3	many	TRBD2	TRBJ2-7	CASSQSGTRVHEQYF	TGCGCCAGCAGCCAATCCGGGACTAGGGTCCACGAGCAGTACTTC
TRBV4-2	few	-	TRBJ2-7	CASSQPAPDPSSYEQYF	TGTGCCAGCAGCCAGCCCGCGCCAGACCCGAGCTCCTACGAGCAGTACTTC
TRBV20-1	many	-	TRBJ1-1	CSATQAGVNTEAFF	TGCAGTGCCACCCAGGCCGGGGTGAACACTGAAGCTTTCTTT
TRBV12-3/TRBV12-4	few	-	TRBJ2-6	CASLRAANVLTF	TGTGCCAGCCTTAGGGCCGCCAACGTCCTGACTTTC
TRBV2	many	TRBD1	TRBJ2-7	CASTIQGVGYEQYF	TGTGCCAGCACTATACAGGGGGTTGGCTACGAGCAGTACTTC
TRBV7-3	few	-	TRBJ1-1	CASSSSPGRDEAFF	TGTGCCAGCAGCTCCTCTCCGGGACGGGATGAAGCTTTCTTT
TRBV29-1	-	-	TRBJ2-5	CSVETPGETQYF	TGCAGCGTTGAAACCCCCGGGGAGACCCAGTACTTC
TRBV7-2	once	TRBD2	TRBJ2-3	CASRWRESTDTKYF	TGTGCCAGCAGATGGCGGGAGAGCACAGATACGAAGTATTTT
TRBV5-1	-	TRBD1	TRBJ2-7	CASSAGTGKHYEQYF	TGCGCCAGCAGCGCGGGGACAGGGAAACACTACGAGCAGTACTTC
TRBV20-1	many	-	TRBJ2-3	CSARVGGDRGTDTQYF	TGCAGTGCTAGAGTCGGGGGGGACAGGGGCACAGATACGCAGTATTTT
TRBV6-6	many	-	TRBJ2-7	CASSYLSSYEQYF	TGTGCCAGCAGTTACTTAAGCTCCTACGAGCAGTACTTC
TRBV12-3/TRBV12-4	-	-	TRBJ2-3	CASSLSGFADTQYF	TGTGCCAGCAGTTTAAGTGGGTTCGCAGATACGCAGTATTTT
TRBV7-8	many	-	TRBJ2-3	CASSESQGWTDTQYF	TGTGCCAGCAGCGAAAGTCAGGGTTGGACAGATACGCAGTATTTT
TRBV7-9	many	TRBD1	TRBJ1-1	CASSRPQGKAFF	TGTGCCAGCAGCCGCCCACAGGGGAAAGCTTTCTTT
TRBV20-1	many	-	TRBJ1-5	CSARSGRGKNQPQHF	TGCAGTGCTAGATCTGGGCGAGGGAAGAATCAGCCCCAGCATTTT
TRBV20-1	once	TRBD2	TRBJ2-5	CSAGVGGETQYF	TGCAGTGCAGGCGTCGGGGGGGAGACCCAGTACTTC
TRBV20-1	many	-	TRBJ2-7	CSASGRSADYEQYF	TGCAGTGCTAGTGGACGGTCTGCAGACTACGAGCAGTACTTC
TRBV6-6	-	-	TRBJ1-3	CASSYSGVETGNTIYF	TGTGCCAGCAGTTACTCGGGGGTGGAAACTGGAAACACCATATATTTT
TRBV6-6	many	-	TRBJ1-2	CASSYSPDGSYGYTF	TGTGCCAGCAGTTACTCCCCGGACGGATCCTATGGCTACACCTTC
TRBV7-9	many	TRBD1	TRBJ2-7	CASSGDRDLQQYF	TGTGCCAGCAGCGGGGACAGGGACCTGCAGCAGTACTTC
TRBV2	-	-	TRBJ1-1	CASRPGRPNTEAFF	TGTGCCAGCAGGCCCGGACGGCCTAACACTGAAGCTTTCTTT
TRBV7-8	-	-	TRBJ2-6	CASFRGSGANVLTF	TGTGCCAGCTTCCGGGGCTCTGGGGCCAACGTCCTGACTTTC
TRBV7-2	few	-	TRBJ2-3	CASSLALQRDTQYF	TGTGCCAGCAGCTTAGCTCTCCAACGAGATACGCAGTATTTT
TRBV29-1	-	TRBD1	TRBJ2-4	CSGGGDRGDDIQYF	TGCAGCGGGGGAGGGGACAGGGGTGATGACATTCAGTACTTC
TRBV4-2	few	-	TRBJ2-1	CAGSQDWGDSRLYQQFF	TGTGCCGGCAGCCAAGATTGGGGAGACAGTCGCCTCTATCAGCAGTTCTTC
TRBV20-1	-	-	TRBJ2-5	CSAPNVGKETQYF	TGCAGTGCCCCCAATGTGGGAAAGGAGACCCAGTACTTC
TRBV6-1	many	TRBD2	TRBJ2-3	CASSSGTTTDTQYF	TGTGCCAGCAGTTCCGGGACTACCACAGATACGCAGTATTTT
TRBV12-3/TRBV12-4	many	-	TRBJ1-2	CASSLEANYGYTF	TGTGCCAGCAGTCTCGAAGCTAACTATGGCTACACCTTC
TRBV6-2/TRBV6-3	many	-	TRBJ1-5	CASSSWDTHNQPQHF	TGTGCCAGCAGTTCCTGGGACACACACAATCAGCCCCAGCATTTT
TRBV2	-	-	TRBJ1-1	CASSGALNTKAFF	TGTGCCAGCAGCGGGGCCTTGAACACTAAAGCTTTCTTT
TRBV7-2	many	-	TRBJ2-3	CASKAYSSTDTQYF	TGTGCCAGCAAAGCATACTCTAGCACAGATACGCAGTATTTT
TRBV19	few	-	TRBJ1-2	CASSIGGGYTF	TGTGCCAGTAGTATTGGCGGCGGCTACACCTTC
TRBV12-3/TRBV12-4	few	-	TRBJ2-7	CASSSPGGPTYEQYF	TGTGCCAGCAGTTCCCCCGGGGGGCCCACCTACGAGCAGTACTTC
TRBV18	many	-	TRBJ2-7	CASSPNWGDEQYF	TGTGCCAGCTCACCAAATTGGGGGGACGAGCAGTACTTC
TRBV7-2	-	-	TRBJ2-5	CASRSSRNQETQYF	TGTGCCAGCAGATCCTCGAGAAACCAAGAGACCCAGTACTTC
TRBV20-1	-	-	TRBJ2-7	CSARAGGSPYEQYF	TGCAGTGCCAGGGCAGGAGGGTCGCCCTACGAGCAGTACTTC
TRBV11-2	once	-	TRBJ1-4	CASNLEYGTGEKLFF	TGTGCCAGCAACTTAGAATACGGGACGGGTGAAAAACTGTTTTTT
TRBV20-1	many	-	TRBJ1-3	CSARRTVVSSGNTIYF	TGCAGTGCTAGGAGGACCGTCGTCAGCTCTGGAAACACCATATATTTT
TRBV5-5	-	-	TRBJ1-4	CASSAVNEKLFF	TGTGCCAGCAGCGCGGTCAATGAAAAACTGTTTTTT
TRBV15	many	-	TRBJ2-7	CATSVQGYPYEQYF	TGTGCCACCAGCGTTCAAGGGTACCCCTACGAGCAGTACTTC
TRBV7-2	-	-	TRBJ2-3	CASSPPWRGTDTKYF	TGTGCCAGCAGCCCACCTTGGCGGGGCACAGATACGAAATATTTT
TRBV20-1	many	TRBD1	TRBJ2-7	CSAWTGNEQYF	TGCAGTGCCTGGACAGGGAACGAGCAGTACTTC
TRBV28	-	TRBD1	TRBJ1-4	CASSHGQDKEKLFF	TGTGCCAGCAGCCATGGACAGGATAAAGAAAAACTGTTTTTT
TRBV29-1	many	-	TRBJ1-2	CSVSSGRVDGYTF	TGCAGCGTTTCTTCGGGGAGGGTCGATGGCTACACCTTC